This T cell receptor (beta chain) was recorded in a study of T-cell reconstitution after alpha-beta-depleted transplantation in children. Unmatched junction bases numbered 4, after V lost 5 bases and J lost 6 bases. Germline CDR1 is MNHEY and CDR2 is SMNVEV (reference sequence). The CDR3 spans 14 residues. Unique molecular identifiers were used in preparing the TCRbeta library. TCRdb independently ran MiXCR on the PCR reads; one entry per CDR3 protein. The sample lists over 450,000 distinct CDR3 sequences; over 9.5% were seen once. This clonotype was found many times. Antigen specificity is unknown. Study findings and constraints: From surviving recipient T cells and thymic progenitors came the high day-60 TCRbeta diversity observed in some patients. When one year had passed after transplant, most T-cell counts and diversity came from newly produced T cells.

This clonotype was sampled from a child younger than 10 with inherited bone marrow failure, due to receive a stem cell transplant. This material consisted of PBMCs, taken before TCRalphabeta/CD19-depleted stem cell transplant. The chain carries TRBV27 and TRBJ2-1; 10 bases match TRBD2. CDR3: CASSIRTSGNEQFF. Here the CDR3 DNA reads TGTGCCAGCAGTATTCGGACTAGCGGCAATGAGCAGTTCTTC.